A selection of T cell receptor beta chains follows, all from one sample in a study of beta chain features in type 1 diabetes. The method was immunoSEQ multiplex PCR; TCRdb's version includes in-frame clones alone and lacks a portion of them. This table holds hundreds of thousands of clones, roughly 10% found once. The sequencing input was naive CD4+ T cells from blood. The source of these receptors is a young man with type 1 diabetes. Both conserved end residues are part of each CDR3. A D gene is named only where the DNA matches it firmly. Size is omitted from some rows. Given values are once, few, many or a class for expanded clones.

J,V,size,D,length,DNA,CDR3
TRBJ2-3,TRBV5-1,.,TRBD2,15,TGCGCCAGCAGCTTGATCGCGGGGGGCACAGATACGCAGTATTTT,CASSLIAGGTDTQYF
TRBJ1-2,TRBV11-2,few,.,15,TGTGCCAGCTCCAATCCCCAGACAGCTAACTATGGCTACACCTTC,CASSNPQTANYGYTF
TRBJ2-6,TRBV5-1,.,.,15,TGCGCCAGCAGCTTGGTCGGCTCTGGGGCCAACGTCCTGACTTTC,CASSLVGSGANVLTF
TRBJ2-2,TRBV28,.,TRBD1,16,TGTGCCAGCATTCCCCCGGGACAGGGTTCGACCGGGGAGCTGTTTTTT,CASIPPGQGSTGELFF
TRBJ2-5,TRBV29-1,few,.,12,TGCAGCGTGGGGACTTCTGGCGAGACCCAGTACTTC,CSVGTSGETQYF
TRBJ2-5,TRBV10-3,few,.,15,TGTGCCATCAGTGAGTCGACCAGTTCGGGGGAGACCCAGTACTTC,CAISESTSSGETQYF
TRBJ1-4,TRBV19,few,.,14,TGTGCCAGCCGCAGCGGGGGATCTAATGAAAAACTGTTTTTT,CASRSGGSNEKLFF
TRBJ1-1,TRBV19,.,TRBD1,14,TGTGCCAGTAAAACCGGGACAGGCCGATCTGAAGCTTTCTTT,CASKTGTGRSEAFF
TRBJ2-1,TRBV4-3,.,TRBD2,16,TGCGCCAGCAGCCGACCAGCGGGGGGGCAAGGCAATGAGCAGTTCTTC,CASSRPAGGQGNEQFF
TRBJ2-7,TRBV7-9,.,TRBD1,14,TGTGCCAGCAGCTTTCCGGGACAGAGCTACGAGCAGTACTTC,CASSFPGQSYEQYF
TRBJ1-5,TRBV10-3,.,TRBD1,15,TGTGCCATCAGTCCACAGGGGGCTAGGAATCAGCCCCAGCATTTT,CAISPQGARNQPQHF
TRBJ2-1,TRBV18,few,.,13,TGTGCCAGCTCACCATCTTCCTACAATGAGCAGTTCTTC,CASSPSSYNEQFF
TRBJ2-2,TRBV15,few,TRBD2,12,TGTGCCACCACGGGAGGGTCCGGGGAGCTGTTTTTT,CATTGGSGELFF
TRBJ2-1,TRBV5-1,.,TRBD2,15,TGCGCCAGCAGCTTAACTAGCGGGACTTACAATGAGCAGTTCTTC,CASSLTSGTYNEQFF
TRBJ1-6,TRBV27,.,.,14,TGTGCCAGCAGTTTAGTGGGAGGTAATTCACCCCTCCACTTT,CASSLVGGNSPLHF
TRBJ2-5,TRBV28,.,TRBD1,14,TGTGCCAGCAGTTCCCCGGACAGGAAAGAGACCCAGTACTTC,CASSSPDRKETQYF
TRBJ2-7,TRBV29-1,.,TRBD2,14,TGCAGCGTGGGGACTAGCGGGGGCCCCTACGAGCAGTACTTC,CSVGTSGGPYEQYF
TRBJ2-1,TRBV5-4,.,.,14,TGTGCCAGCAGCTTGGCCCGGGCCTACAATGAGCAGTTCTTC,CASSLARAYNEQFF
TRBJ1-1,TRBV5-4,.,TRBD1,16,TGTGCCAGCAGCTCACCCCCCGGGACAGGGGGCTCTGAAGCTTTCTTT,CASSSPPGTGGSEAFF
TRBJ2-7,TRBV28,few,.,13,TGTGCCAGCAGTTCGACATCCTCCTACGAGCAGTACTTC,CASSSTSSYEQYF
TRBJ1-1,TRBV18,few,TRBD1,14,TGTGCCAGCTCACCGACAGGGCCGAACACTGAAGCTTTCTTT,CASSPTGPNTEAFF
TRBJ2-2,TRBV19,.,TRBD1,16,TGTGCCAGTAGTATACGGACAGGGGCAAACACCGGGGAGCTGTTTTTT,CASSIRTGANTGELFF
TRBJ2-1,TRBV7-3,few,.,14,TGTGCCAGCAGCTTAGCAGGGGACTACAATGAGCAGTTCTTC,CASSLAGDYNEQFF
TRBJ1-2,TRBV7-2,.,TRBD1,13,TGTGCCAGCAGCCCTACAGGGGCGAGGGGCTACACCTTC,CASSPTGARGYTF
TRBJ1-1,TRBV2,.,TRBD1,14,TGTGCCAGCGAATCGGGACAGTTGAACACTGAAGCTTTCTTT,CASESGQLNTEAFF
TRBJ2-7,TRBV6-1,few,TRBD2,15,TGTGCCAGCAACTCTGGGACTAGCGGGGGATCAGAGCAGTACTTC,CASNSGTSGGSEQYF
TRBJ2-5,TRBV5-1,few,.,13,TGCGCCAGCAGCTTGGGGGGAGATGAAACCCAGTACTTC,CASSLGGDETQYF
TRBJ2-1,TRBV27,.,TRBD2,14,TGTGCCAGACTAGGGACTAGCGTAGACAATGAGCAGTTCTTC,CARLGTSVDNEQFF
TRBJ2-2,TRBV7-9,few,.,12,TGTGCCAGCAGCTTTGGACAGGGGGAGCTGTTTTTT,CASSFGQGELFF
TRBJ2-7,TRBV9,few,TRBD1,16,TGTGCCAGCAGCGTCGGACCGGGACAGCTTCACTACGAGCAGTACTTC,CASSVGPGQLHYEQYF
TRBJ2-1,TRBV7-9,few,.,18,TGTGCCAGCAGCTTAAAGGCATTCCCCGAGGATTCCTACAATGAGCAGTTCTTC,CASSLKAFPEDSYNEQFF
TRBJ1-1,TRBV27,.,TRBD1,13,TGTGCCAGCAGTTGGGACAGGGGCACTGAAGCTTTCTTT,CASSWDRGTEAFF
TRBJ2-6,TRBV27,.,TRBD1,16,TGTGCCAGCAGCTTCCAGGGGGCCTCCGGGGCCAACGTCCTGACTTTC,CASSFQGASGANVLTF
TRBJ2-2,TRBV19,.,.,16,TGTGCCAGTAGTACGCGACAGTCATCGAACACCGGGGAGCTGTTTTTT,CASSTRQSSNTGELFF
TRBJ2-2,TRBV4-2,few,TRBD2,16,TGTGCCAGCAGCCTCCGACTAGCGGGGGAAACCGGGGAGCTGTTTTTT,CASSLRLAGETGELFF
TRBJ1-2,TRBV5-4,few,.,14,TGTGCCAGCATCCGAATCAGGGGAAGGGGTGGCTACACCTTC,CASIRIRGRGGYTF
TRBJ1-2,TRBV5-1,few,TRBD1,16,TGCGCCAGCAGCGGAGGACAGGGCGCGAGGAAGGATGGCTACACCTTC,CASSGGQGARKDGYTF
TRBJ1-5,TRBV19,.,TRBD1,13,TGTGCCAGTAGCGACAGGGGGCATCAGCCCCAGCATTTT,CASSDRGHQPQHF
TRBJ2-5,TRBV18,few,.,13,TGTGCCAGCTCATTTCCTGTAGCGGAGACCCAGTACTTC,CASSFPVAETQYF
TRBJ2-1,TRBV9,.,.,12,TGTGCCAGCAGCGCACAGGGTAATGAGCAGTTCTTC,CASSAQGNEQFF
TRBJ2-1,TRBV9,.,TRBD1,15,TGTGCCAGCAGCGCCGGGACAGTTTACTACAATGAGCAGTTCTTC,CASSAGTVYYNEQFF
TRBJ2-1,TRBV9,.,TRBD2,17,TGTGCCAGCAGCGTTACAGCGGGGGGTAGTTCCTACAATGAGCAGTTCTTC,CASSVTAGGSSYNEQFF
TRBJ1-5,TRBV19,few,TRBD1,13,TGTGCCAGTGCGCGACAGGGCCTTCAGCCCCAGCATTTT,CASARQGLQPQHF
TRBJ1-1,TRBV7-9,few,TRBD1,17,TGTGCCAGCAGCCTCCGGACAGGTCGCCTTATGAACACTGAAGCTTTCTTT,CASSLRTGRLMNTEAFF
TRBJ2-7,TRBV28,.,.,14,TGTGCCAGCATCGAGGCAGGGGCAAAGTACGAGCAGTACTTC,CASIEAGAKYEQYF
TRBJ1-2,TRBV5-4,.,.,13,TGTGCCAGCAGCTACCCGGGGGACTATGGCTACACCTTC,CASSYPGDYGYTF
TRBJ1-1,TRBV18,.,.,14,TGTGCCAGCTCAGAGAACACGGGGAACACTGAAGCTTTCTTT,CASSENTGNTEAFF
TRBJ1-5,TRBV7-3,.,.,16,TGTGCCAGCAGTCCCAGGTGGGCTCGGGGGATACAGCCCCAGCATTTT,CASSPRWARGIQPQHF
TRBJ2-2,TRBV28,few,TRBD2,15,TGTGCCAGCAACTCGGGGGGAGCTGGCACCGGGGAGCTGTTTTTT,CASNSGGAGTGELFF
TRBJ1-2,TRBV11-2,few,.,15,TGTGCCGTCTATGTAGGAGGGCCGTTGGACTATGGCTACACCTTC,CAVYVGGPLDYGYTF
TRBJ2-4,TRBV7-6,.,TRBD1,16,TGTGCCAGCAGCCCGACAGGGGGCGCGACCAAAAACATTCAGTACTTC,CASSPTGGATKNIQYF
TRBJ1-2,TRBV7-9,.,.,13,TGTGCCAGCAGCTTAGAGGCAGGTAACGAGATCACCTTC,CASSLEAGNEITF
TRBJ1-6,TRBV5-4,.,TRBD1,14,TGTGCCAGCAGCATCGGACAGGATAATTCACCCCTCCACTTT,CASSIGQDNSPLHF
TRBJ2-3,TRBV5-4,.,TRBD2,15,TGTGCCAGCAGCCTAGGGACTGGGGGAGGGGATACGCAGTATTTT,CASSLGTGGGDTQYF
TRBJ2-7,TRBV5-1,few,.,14,TGCGCCAGCAGCGTCGGGACACCTACCTACGAGCAGTACTTC,CASSVGTPTYEQYF
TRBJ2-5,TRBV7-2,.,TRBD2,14,TGTGCCAGCAGCCAATGGGGGGGATCAGAGACCCAGTACTTC,CASSQWGGSETQYF
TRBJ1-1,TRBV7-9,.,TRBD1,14,TGTGCCAGCAGCGGACGGACAGGCAACACTGAAGCTTTCTTT,CASSGRTGNTEAFF
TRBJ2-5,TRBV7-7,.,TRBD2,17,TGTGCTAGCAGCTTAGTTGTTAGCGGGAGCGACCAAGAGACCCAGTACTTC,CASSLVVSGSDQETQYF
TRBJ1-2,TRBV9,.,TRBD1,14,TGTGCCAGCAGCCCTCGGACAGGGTCCTATGGCTACACCTTC,CASSPRTGSYGYTF